The rows below give T cell receptor beta chains drawn from one sample of a study of CD8 T cells in ankylosing spondylitis. MiXCR was run by TCRdb on the 5' RACE reads, yielding one entry per CDR3 protein. The sample holds 300,000 to 400,000 distinct CDR3 sequences, 20% to 25% seen once. Sequencing was done on a sample of blood, either unsorted or a sorted T cell fraction (not recorded which). These receptors all come from a male donor with ankylosing spondylitis or in good health (not recorded which). Both conserved end residues are part of each CDR3. Fields, in order: J gene, clone size, V gene, D gene, CDR3 DNA, CDR3 protein. A D gene is named only where the DNA matches it firmly. Part of the rows lack a size; the others show once, few, many or a class for expanded clones.

TRBJ2-5 | few | TRBV20-1 | NA | TGCAGTGCTAGAGATTTGCCGGCTTGGTGGGAGACCCAGTACTTC | CSARDLPAWWETQYF
TRBJ2-3 | NA | TRBV11-2 | TRBD1 | TGTGCCAGCAGCCCCCCGGGGACAGGGTTCCACACAGATACGCAGTATTTT | CASSPPGTGFHTDTQYF
TRBJ2-3 | NA | TRBV4-1 | TRBD2 | TGCGCCAGCAGCCAAGTAGCGGGGTCAGATACGCAGTATTTT | CASSQVAGSDTQYF
TRBJ1-5 | NA | TRBV15 | TRBD1 | TGTGCCACCAGCGGGTGGACGACAGGGTTGTTTCAGCCCCAGCATTTT | CATSGWTTGLFQPQHF
TRBJ2-1 | once | TRBV4-1 | TRBD2 | TGCGCCAGCAGCCAAGTGACTAGCGGGAATGAGCAGTTCTTC | CASSQVTSGNEQFF
TRBJ2-2 | NA | TRBV7-9 | NA | TGTGCCAGCAGACTTTTAAACGGGGAGCTGTTTTTT | CASRLLNGELFF
TRBJ2-1 | NA | TRBV7-9 | TRBD2 | TGTGCCAGCAGCTTAGGTGCGGGAGGGGCCCATAATGAGCAGTTCTTC | CASSLGAGGAHNEQFF
TRBJ1-6 | NA | TRBV27 | NA | TGTGCCAGCAGTACCCTCCCCACAGGGAATTCACCCCTCCACTTT | CASSTLPTGNSPLHF
TRBJ2-7 | NA | TRBV9 | NA | TGTGCCAGCGGAGGAGGGCTTTCCGAGCAGTACTTC | CASGGGLSEQYF
TRBJ2-5 | once | TRBV6-1 | NA | TGTGCCAGCAGTGTACCGGGACACACGAAAGAGACCCAGTACTTC | CASSVPGHTKETQYF
TRBJ2-7 | NA | TRBV6-1 | NA | TGTGCCAGCAGTGTAGGGACAGCCGGGAGCTACGAGCAGTACTTC | CASSVGTAGSYEQYF
TRBJ2-1 | few | TRBV11-2 | NA | TGTGCCAGCCACCTAAACCCGGGAGCCAATGAGCAGTTCTTC | CASHLNPGANEQFF
TRBJ2-3 | few | TRBV29-1 | TRBD2 | TGCAGCGTTGAAGGGACTAGCGGGGGTGCAGATACGCAGTATTTT | CSVEGTSGGADTQYF
TRBJ2-5 | few | TRBV20-1 | TRBD1 | TGCAGTGCTAGAGAAGGACAGGGCGCGGAGACCCAGTACTTC | CSAREGQGAETQYF
TRBJ2-3 | NA | TRBV9 | NA | TGTGCCAGCAGCGTAAGGGTTGGCACAGATACGCAGTATTTT | CASSVRVGTDTQYF
TRBJ2-5 | many | TRBV12-3/TRBV12-4 | NA | TGTGCCAGCAGACAGGAACAAGAGACCCAGTACTTC | CASRQEQETQYF
TRBJ2-7 | NA | TRBV12-3/TRBV12-4 | TRBD1 | TGTGCCAGCAGCTCCGGACAGGGACAGTACTTC | CASSSGQGQYF
TRBJ2-7 | NA | TRBV28 | NA | TGTGCCAGCACCCTCCAAGGGGCTTTCTACGAGCAGTACTTC | CASTLQGAFYEQYF
TRBJ2-1 | few | TRBV9 | NA | TGTGCCAGCAGCGTAGAGGGACTCGCATCGGATGAGCAGTTCTTC | CASSVEGLASDEQFF
TRBJ2-3 | NA | TRBV29-1 | TRBD1 | TGCAGCGTCCAAGACAGGGAATACACAGATACGCAGTATTTT | CSVQDREYTDTQYF
TRBJ2-1 | NA | TRBV12-3/TRBV12-4 | NA | TGTGCCAGCAGTTTAGTGCGCCACAATGAGCAGTTCTTC | CASSLVRHNEQFF
TRBJ2-7 | once | TRBV27 | NA | TGTGCCAGCAGTTTTTCGGGGGTCGGCTACGAGCAGTACTTC | CASSFSGVGYEQYF
TRBJ2-3 | NA | TRBV6-1 | TRBD2 | TGTGCCAGCACCGGGAGGGGTAGCACAGATACGCAGTATTTT | CASTGRGSTDTQYF
TRBJ2-2 | few | TRBV12-3/TRBV12-4 | NA | TGTGCCAGCAGTTTCTTGGGGAACACCGGGGAGCTGTTTTTT | CASSFLGNTGELFF
TRBJ2-5 | NA | TRBV6-1 | NA | TGTGCCAGCGAGGCTCATACAGGGTGGGAGACCCAGTACTTC | CASEAHTGWETQYF